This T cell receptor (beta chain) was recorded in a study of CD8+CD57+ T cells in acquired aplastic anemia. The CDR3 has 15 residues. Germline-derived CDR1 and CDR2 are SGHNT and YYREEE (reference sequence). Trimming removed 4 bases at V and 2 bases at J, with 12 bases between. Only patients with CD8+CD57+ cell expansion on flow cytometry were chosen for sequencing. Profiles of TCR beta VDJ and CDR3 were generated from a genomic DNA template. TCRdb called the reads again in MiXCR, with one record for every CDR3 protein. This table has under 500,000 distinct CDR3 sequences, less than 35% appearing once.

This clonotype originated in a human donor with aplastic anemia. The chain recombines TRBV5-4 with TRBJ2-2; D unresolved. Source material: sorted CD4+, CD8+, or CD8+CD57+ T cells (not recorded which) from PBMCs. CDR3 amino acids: CASSKQLRNTGELFF. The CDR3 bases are TGTGCCAGCAGCAAACAACTTCGAAACACCGGGGAGCTGTTTTTT.